This passage covers 15 T cell receptor beta chains from one sample sequenced in a study of T cell responses to AZD1222 COVID-19 vaccine. The assay was immunoSEQ multiplex PCR, and TCRdb's table has in-frame clones only and misses some. The data contain approximately 210,000 clones, around 94% of them singletons. The sample in question was peripheral blood, obtained 28 days after the second dose of the MenACWY control vaccine. All receptors come from an adult who received the MenACWY meningococcal vaccine as a control.

The V and J genes are TRBV5-4 and TRBJ2-1, with D perhaps matching TRBD1 or TRBD2 (5 bases each). The V gene lost 0 bases and the J gene lost 10 bases, with 11 bases spanning the gap. CDR3 length: 13 amino acids. CDR1 and CDR2 (germline): SGHNT, YYREEE (reference sequence). The CDR3 spells CASSLVGDPEQFF. The CDR3 nucleotides are TGTGCCAGCAGCTTGGTCGGGGACCCGGAGCAGTTCTTC. The variable domain in full, completed from reference TRBV5-4 and TRBJ2-1, reads ETGVTQSPTHLIKTRGQQVTLRCSSQSGHNTVSWYQQALGQGPQFIFQYYREEENGRGNFPPRFSGLQFPNYSSELNVNALELDDSALYLCASSLVGDPEQFFGPGTRLTVL.

This rearrangement joins TRBV5-4 to TRBJ2-2; 10 nucleotides agree with TRBD2. Unmatched junction bases numbered 5, after V lost 0 bases and J lost 0 bases. Germline V gene sequence: CDR1 SGHNT, CDR2 YYREEE (reference sequence). CDR3 length: 18 amino acids. CDR3: CASSLVGLAGANTGELFF. CDR3 coding DNA: TGTGCCAGCAGCTTGGTAGGGCTAGCGGGGGCGAACACCGGGGAGCTGTTTTTT.

This clone occurred a few times. V gene TRBV9 combines with J gene TRBJ2-1; TRBD1 agrees at 7 bases. The CDR3 covers 15 residues. Per germline, CDR1 SGDLS and CDR2 YYNGEE. The junction had 7 bases not matched to a gene; V was cut back by 7 bases and J by 0 bases. The CDR3 protein is CASSSGTASYNEQFF. Here the CDR3 DNA reads TGTGCCAGCTCCTCAGGGACAGCCTCCTACAATGAGCAGTTCTTC. Drawing the rest from reference TRBV9 and TRBJ2-1, the complete variable domain is DSGVTQTPKHLITATGQRVTLRCSPRSGDLSVYWYQQSLDQGLQFLIQYYNGEERAKGNILERFSAQQFPDLHSELNLSSLELGDSALYFCASSSGTASYNEQFFGPGTRLTVL.

The chain links TRBV24-1 to TRBJ2-1; a possible D gene is TRBD1 (6 bases). Germline-derived CDR1 and CDR2 are KGHDR and SFDVKD. The V gene lost 10 bases and the J gene lost 3 bases, with 12 bases spanning the gap. The CDR3 has 13 residues. CDR3: CATGSDSYNEQFF. The CDR3, as DNA: TGTGCCACGGGTTCGGACAGCTACAATGAGCAGTTCTTC.

V is TRBV28 and J is TRBJ1-2; D remains unclear. Germline CDR1 and CDR2: MDHEN and SYDVKM. Trimming shortened V by 7 bases and J by 6 bases, and 18 bases separated the two germline ends. The CDR3 runs to 14 residues. CDR3: CASTLPTRGDGYTF. The CDR3 DNA reads as TGTGCCAGCACCTTACCGACCCGGGGTGATGGCTACACCTTC.

The chain recombines TRBV28 with TRBJ1-4; D gene unclear. This CDR3 has 12 residues. In germline, CDR1 is MDHEN, CDR2 SYDVKM. V lost 5 bases, J lost 7 bases, and 8 bases lay in between. CDR3 nucleotide sequence: TGTGCCAGCAGTGGGGAGGGTGAAAAACTGTTTTTT. It codes for CASSGEGEKLFF.

A remark on this clone: This CDR3 is missing its conserved last phenylalanine or tryptophan, likely due to a read error. This chain uses TRBV7-2 with TRBJ1-2; 8 nucleotides agree with TRBD1. The CDR3 loop spans 14 amino acids. V was pared by 4 bases and J by 4 bases, with 5 bases of the junction left unmatched. Germline loops: CDR1 SGHTA, CDR2 FQGNSA. CDR3 in DNA: TGTGCCAGCAGCTCGACAGGGGTAGGCTATGGCTACACCCTC. Its translation is CASSSTGVGYGYTL.

Remarks on this clone: This sample also contains other DNA sequences that code for the same CDR3. The chain has TRBV27 and TRBJ1-2; D perhaps matches TRBD1 (5 bases). Looked up from germline, CDR1 is MNHEY and CDR2 is SMNVEV (reference sequence). Deletions cut 2 bases from V and 2 bases from J, with 9 bases between. The CDR3 extends over 14 amino acids. The CDR3 is CASSLRGGNYGYTF. In DNA form, the CDR3 reads TGTGCCAGCAGTTTAAGGGGTGGCAACTATGGCTACACCTTC.

The V and J genes are TRBV10-3 and TRBJ1-2; D unresolved. V shed 3 bases and J shed 1 base, with 9 bases lying between them. The CDR3 contains 14 residues. The V gene's germline CDR1 is ENHRY and CDR2 SYGVKD. The CDR3, as DNA: TGTGCCATCAGTGACCGCAGTAATAACTATGGCTACACCTTC. Protein sequence: CAISDRSNNYGYTF.

This chain joins TRBV4-3 and TRBJ2-1; TRBD2 agrees at 8 bases. Germline V gene lookup returns CDR1 LGHNA and CDR2 YSLEER. V trimming: 5 bases; J trimming: 6 bases; junction bases outside the gene matches: 9. The CDR3 is made up of 15 amino acids. CDR3 nucleotides: TGCGCCAGCAGCAATCGGGGGGGGTATTTCAATGAGCAGTTCTTC. This gives the protein CASSNRGGYFNEQFF.

The genes are TRBV30 and TRBJ2-7, with 8 bases matching TRBD1. Germline CDR1 is GTSNPN and CDR2 is SVGIG (reference sequence). This CDR3 contains 13 residues. V gave up 3 bases and J gave up 6 bases; unmatched junction bases: 7. The CDR3, as DNA: TGTGCCTGGAGCGACAGGGGTTCGGTCGAGCAGTACTTC. This codes for CAWSDRGSVEQYF.

V usage is TRBV6-2 or TRBV6-3 and J usage is TRBJ2-7; D unclear. This CDR3 has 10 residues. Germline lookup yields CDR1 MNHEY and CDR2 SVGEGT. V lost 2 bases to trimming and J lost 7 bases, with 3 bases between them. The CDR3 region has the DNA TGTGCCAGCAGTTACGGGGAGCAGTACTTC. It is translated as CASSYGEQYF.

The chain joins TRBV10-3 to TRBJ2-5; the match to TRBD2 covers 8 bases. CDR1 is ENHRY, CDR2 SYGVKD, per germline. CDR3 length: 14 residues. V lost 2 bases to trimming and J lost 3 bases; unmatched junction nucleotides: 2. The CDR3 spells CAISEISGKETQYF. The CDR3 DNA follows: TGTGCCATCAGTGAGATTAGCGGGAAAGAGACCCAGTACTTC.

The chain is built from TRBV4-2 and TRBJ2-7; no firm D call. CDR3 length: 15 amino acids. Germline V lookup: CDR1 LGHNA, CDR2 YNFKEQ. V lost 0 bases to trimming and J lost 0 bases, with 9 bases between them. CDR3 sequence reads: CASSQEQPSSYEQYF. The CDR3 coding sequence is TGTGCCAGCAGCCAAGAACAGCCGAGCTCCTACGAGCAGTACTTC.

A single count supports this clone. The rearrangement links TRBV11-2 to TRBJ2-2, with a possible D match to TRBD1 (5 bases). The germline gives CDR1 SGHAT, CDR2 FQNNGV. This CDR3 is 15 amino acids long. V was clipped by 0 bases and J by 4 bases, with 9 bases between them. The CDR3 loop is CASSLDQGSTGELFF. CDR3 in DNA: TGTGCCAGCAGCTTAGACCAGGGCAGCACCGGGGAGCTGTTTTTT.